A selection of T cell receptor beta chains follows, all from one sample in a study of cytomegalovirus exposure and HLA in healthy donors. Generated by immunoSEQ multiplex PCR, the TCRdb table keeps only in-frame clones and is missing some. The sample lists hundreds of thousands of clones, about 88% occurring once. Material for sequencing was PBMCs. Source of these receptors: a man between 18 and 29 years old in good health and CMV-seropositive. Both conserved end residues are part of each CDR3. D genes are given only for firm matches. A row's size may be missing; if present it is once, few, many or a size class.

.,TRBV2,.,TRBJ1-2,CASTPTAPRYTF,TGTGCCAGCACACCGACAGCCCCCCGCTACACCTTC
TRBD2,TRBV28,.,TRBJ2-3,CASSSSSGGRTDTQYF,TGTGCCAGCAGCTCGAGCTCGGGGGGTAGGACAGATACGCAGTATTTT
.,TRBV9,.,TRBJ2-1,CASSVHTGHQNNEQFF,TGTGCCAGCAGCGTGCATACAGGGCACCAGAACAATGAGCAGTTCTTC
.,TRBV5-1,.,TRBJ2-7,CASSLESYEQYF,TGCGCCAGCAGCTTGGAGTCTTACGAGCAGTACTTC
.,TRBV9,.,TRBJ2-3,CASSVEGEAQYF,TGTGCCAGCAGCGTGGAGGGCGAGGCGCAGTATTTT
.,TRBV10-3,.,TRBJ2-3,CAISGSDTQYF,TGTGCCATCAGTGGGTCAGATACGCAGTATTTT
.,TRBV6-5,.,TRBJ2-7,CASSYMDGPYEQYF,TGTGCCAGCAGTTACATGGACGGACCCTACGAGCAGTACTTC
.,TRBV19,few,TRBJ1-2,CASGGPNYGYTF,TGTGCCAGTGGGGGGCCTAACTATGGCTACACCTTC
TRBD1,TRBV27,.,TRBJ2-1,CASRDRGNEQFF,TGTGCCAGTCGGGACAGGGGGAATGAGCAGTTCTTC
TRBD1,TRBV28,once,TRBJ1-2,CASSPPTGYYGYTF,TGTGCCAGCAGTCCACCGACAGGGTACTATGGCTACACCTTC
.,TRBV2,.,TRBJ2-1,CASSDLLAHEQFF,TGTGCCAGCAGTGACCTCCTTGCGCATGAGCAGTTCTTC
.,TRBV7-8,.,TRBJ2-2,CASSLAFGELFF,TGTGCCAGCAGCTTAGCGTTTGGGGAGCTGTTTTTT
TRBD1,TRBV6-5,.,TRBJ1-2,CASSYSTGGLRGYTF,TGTGCCAGCAGTTACTCAACAGGGGGCCTAAGGGGCTACACCTTC
.,TRBV7-9,.,TRBJ2-7,CASSSNVYSYEQYF,TGTGCCAGCAGCTCGAATGTGTATTCCTACGAGCAGTACTTC